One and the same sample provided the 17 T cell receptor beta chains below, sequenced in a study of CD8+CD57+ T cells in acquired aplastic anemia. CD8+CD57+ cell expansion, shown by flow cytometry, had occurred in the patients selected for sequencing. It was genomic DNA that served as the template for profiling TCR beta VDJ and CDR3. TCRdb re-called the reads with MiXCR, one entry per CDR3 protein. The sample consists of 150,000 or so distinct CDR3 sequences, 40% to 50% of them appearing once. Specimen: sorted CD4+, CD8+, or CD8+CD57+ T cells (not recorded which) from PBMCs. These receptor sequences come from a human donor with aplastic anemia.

CDR3 region: CASSYRDRGFYEQYF. DNA of the CDR3: TGTGCCAGCAGCTACCGGGACAGGGGCTTCTACGAGCAGTACTTC. The V call is TRBV24-1, the J call TRBJ2-7; 10 bases align to TRBD1. CDR1 and CDR2 (germline): KGHDR, SFDVKD. The CDR3 length is 15 residues. The V and J ends lost 11 bases and 3 bases, in that order; junction bases with no gene match: 12.

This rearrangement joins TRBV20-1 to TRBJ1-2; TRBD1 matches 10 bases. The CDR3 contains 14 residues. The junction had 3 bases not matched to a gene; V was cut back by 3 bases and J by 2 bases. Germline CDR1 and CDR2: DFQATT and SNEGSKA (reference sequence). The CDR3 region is CSASLTGGNYGYTF. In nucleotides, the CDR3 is TGCAGTGCTAGTCTGACAGGGGGCAACTATGGCTACACCTTC.

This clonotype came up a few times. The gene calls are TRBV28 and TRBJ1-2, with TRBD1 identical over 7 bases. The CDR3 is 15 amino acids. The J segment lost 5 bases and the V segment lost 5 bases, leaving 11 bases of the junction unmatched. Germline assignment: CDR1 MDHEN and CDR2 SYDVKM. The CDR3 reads CASSPGGASYYGYTF. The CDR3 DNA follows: TGTGCCAGCAGTCCAGGGGGTGCGTCTTATTATGGCTACACCTTC.

The CDR3 sequence is CASSISGVGTDTQYF. The CDR3 coding sequence is TGTGCCAGTAGTATTTCAGGGGTCGGCACAGATACGCAGTATTTT. J is TRBJ2-3 and V is TRBV19; tentative D call: TRBD1 (6 bases). The CDR3 consists of 15 residues. V gave up 3 bases and J gave up 1 base, with 11 bases separating them. Germline V gene sequence: CDR1 LNHDA, CDR2 SQIVND (reference sequence).

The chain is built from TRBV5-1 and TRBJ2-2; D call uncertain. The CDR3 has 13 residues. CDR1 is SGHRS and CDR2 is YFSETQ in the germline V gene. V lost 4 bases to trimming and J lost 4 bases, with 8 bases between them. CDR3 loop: CASSPPATGELFF. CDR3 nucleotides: TGCGCCAGCAGCCCCCCGGCCACCGGGGAGCTGTTTTTT.

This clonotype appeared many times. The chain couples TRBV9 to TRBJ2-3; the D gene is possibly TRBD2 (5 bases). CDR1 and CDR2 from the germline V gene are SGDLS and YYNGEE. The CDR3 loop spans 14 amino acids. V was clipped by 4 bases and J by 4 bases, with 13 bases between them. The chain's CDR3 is CASSTVALSDTQYF. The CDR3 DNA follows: TGTGCCAGCAGCACCGTAGCGTTATCAGATACGCAGTATTTT.

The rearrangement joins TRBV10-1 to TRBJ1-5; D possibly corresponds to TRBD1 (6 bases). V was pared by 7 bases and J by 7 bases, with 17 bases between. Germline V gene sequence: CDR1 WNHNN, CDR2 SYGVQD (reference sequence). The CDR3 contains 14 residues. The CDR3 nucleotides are TGCGCCAGCATTCAAGACAGGTCGGTGCAGCCCCAGCATTTT. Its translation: CASIQDRSVQPQHF.

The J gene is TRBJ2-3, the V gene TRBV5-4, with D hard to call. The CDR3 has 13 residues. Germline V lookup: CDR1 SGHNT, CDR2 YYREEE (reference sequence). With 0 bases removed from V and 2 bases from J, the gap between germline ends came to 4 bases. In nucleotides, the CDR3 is TGTGCCAGCAGCTTGGTCTTCACAGATACGCAGTATTTT. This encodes CASSLVFTDTQYF.

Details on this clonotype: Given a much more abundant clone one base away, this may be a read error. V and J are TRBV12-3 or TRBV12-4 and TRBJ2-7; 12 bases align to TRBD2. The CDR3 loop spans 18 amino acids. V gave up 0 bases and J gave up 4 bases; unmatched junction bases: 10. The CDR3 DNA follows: TGTGCCAGCAGTTTAGCGCTAGCGGGAGGGTTTGAAGGGTACGAGCAGTACTTC. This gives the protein CASSLALAGGFEGYEQYF.

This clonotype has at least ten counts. CDR3 sequence (DNA): TGTGCCAGCAGCGTAGTCGATAGCGGGAGCGCGAACACCGGGGAGCTGTTTTTT. It codes for CASSVVDSGSANTGELFF. This chain uses TRBV9 with TRBJ2-2; the match to TRBD2 covers 9 bases. V lost 0 bases, J lost 0 bases, and 6 bases stayed unmatched. Germline values: CDR1 SGDLS, CDR2 YYNGEE. CDR3 size: 18 residues.

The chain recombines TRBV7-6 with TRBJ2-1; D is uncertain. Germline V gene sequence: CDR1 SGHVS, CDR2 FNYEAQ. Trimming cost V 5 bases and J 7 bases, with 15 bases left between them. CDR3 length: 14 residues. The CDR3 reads CASSPDAGTNEQFF. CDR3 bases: TGTGCCAGCAGCCCCGACGCAGGCACGAATGAGCAGTTCTTC.

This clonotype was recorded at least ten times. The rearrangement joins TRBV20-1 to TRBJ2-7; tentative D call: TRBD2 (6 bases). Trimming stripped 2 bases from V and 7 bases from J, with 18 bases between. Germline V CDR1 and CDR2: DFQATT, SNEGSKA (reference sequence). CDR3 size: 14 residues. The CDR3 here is CSARLAQGLWEQYF. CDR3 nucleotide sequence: TGCAGTGCTAGACTAGCGCAGGGATTATGGGAGCAGTACTTC.

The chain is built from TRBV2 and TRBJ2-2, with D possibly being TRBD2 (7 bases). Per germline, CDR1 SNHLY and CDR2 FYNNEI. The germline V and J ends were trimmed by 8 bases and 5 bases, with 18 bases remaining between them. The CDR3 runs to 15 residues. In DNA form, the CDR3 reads TGTGCCAGCTGGAGGTGGGGGGGCCGTACCGGGGAGCTGTTTTTT. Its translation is CASWRWGGRTGELFF.

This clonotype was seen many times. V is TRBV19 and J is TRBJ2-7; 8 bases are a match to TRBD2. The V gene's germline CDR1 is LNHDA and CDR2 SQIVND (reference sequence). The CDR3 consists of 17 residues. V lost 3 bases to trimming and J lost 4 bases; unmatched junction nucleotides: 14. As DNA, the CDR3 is TGTGCCAGTAGTATCCGCTTACGGGAGGGCCTAATTTACGAGCAGTACTTC. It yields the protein CASSIRLREGLIYEQYF.

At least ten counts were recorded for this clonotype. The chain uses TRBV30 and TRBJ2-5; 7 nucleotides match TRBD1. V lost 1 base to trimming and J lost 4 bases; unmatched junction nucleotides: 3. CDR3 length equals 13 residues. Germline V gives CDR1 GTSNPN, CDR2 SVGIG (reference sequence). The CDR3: CAWSGNRGETQYF. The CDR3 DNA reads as TGTGCCTGGAGTGGGAACAGGGGAGAGACCCAGTACTTC.

CDR3 amino acids: CATSEGDSRFYEQYF. The DNA for the CDR3 is TGTGCCACCAGTGAGGGGGACAGCCGGTTCTACGAGCAGTACTTC. The chain recombines TRBV24-1 with TRBJ2-7; 7 bases line up with TRBD1. CDR1 and CDR2 from the germline V gene are KGHDR and SFDVKD. The CDR3 covers 15 residues. The V and J ends lost 4 bases and 3 bases, in that order; junction bases with no gene match: 8.

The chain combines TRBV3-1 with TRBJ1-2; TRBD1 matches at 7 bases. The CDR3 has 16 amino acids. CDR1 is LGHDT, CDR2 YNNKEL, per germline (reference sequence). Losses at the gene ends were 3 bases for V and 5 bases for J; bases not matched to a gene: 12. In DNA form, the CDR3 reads TGTGCCAGCAGCCAGGAGGCAAACAGGGGAGGTTATGGCTACACCTTC. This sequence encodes CASSQEANRGGYGYTF.